Presented here are 26 T cell receptor beta chains from one specimen sequenced in a study of shared clonotypes between healthy human individuals. Sequencing was performed with immunoSEQ multiplex PCR; in TCRdb, only in-frame clones are kept and a portion is missing. The sample consists of hundreds of thousands of clones, about three quarters of them appearing once. The sample taken for sequencing was memory CD4+ T cells sorted from blood. Subset of the sample: CD45RA-negative fraction. These receptors originate from a woman aged 25 to 45 in good health.

The rearrangement links TRBV2 to TRBJ2-1, with no clear D. From germline, CDR1 is SNHLY and CDR2 FYNNEI. This CDR3 has 15 amino acids. V was shortened by 7 bases and J by 5 bases, with 18 bases between the two germline ends. The CDR3 loop is CASTQVVPVDNEQFF. The CDR3 nucleotides are TGTGCCAGCACCCAGGTAGTCCCCGTTGACAATGAGCAGTTCTTC.

The chain combines TRBV27 with TRBJ2-2; D assignment may be TRBD1 or TRBD2 (5 bases each). Germline V CDR1 and CDR2: MNHEY, SMNVEV (reference sequence). This CDR3 spans 18 amino acids. Trimming took off 3 bases at V and 1 base at J, with 18 bases between the two ends. The CDR3 spells CASSFRQGPTWNTGELFF. The CDR3 region has the DNA TGTGCCAGCAGTTTTCGTCAGGGACCCACATGGAACACCGGGGAGCTGTTTTTT.

As concerns this clone: The sample carries other DNA sequences with the same CDR3. The chain employs TRBV18 and TRBJ2-3; D is perhaps TRBD1 or TRBD2 (5 bases each). CDR3 size: 14 residues. V was cut by 3 bases and J by 0 bases, with 7 bases left in between. Germline V CDR1 and CDR2: KGHSH, LQKENI. CDR3 nucleotides: TGTGCCAGCTCACCGGGACGCAGCACAGATACGCAGTATTTT. This gives the protein CASSPGRSTDTQYF. The full variable domain, in which reference TRBV18 and TRBJ2-3 provide the parts outside the CDR3, is NAGVMQNPRHLVRRRGQEARLRCSPMKGHSHVYWYRQLPEEGLKFMVYLQKENIIDESGMPKERFSAEFPKEGPSILRIQQVVRGDSAAYFCASSPGRSTDTQYFGPGTRLTVL.

This rearrangement joins TRBV7-9 to TRBJ2-1; 7 bases map to TRBD1. V shed 1 base and J 9 bases; nucleotides not matched to a gene: 6. Germline-derived CDR1 and CDR2 are SEHNR and FQNEAQ (reference sequence). The CDR3 is 14 residues long. DNA for the CDR3: TGTGCCAGCAGCTTAGAAGACAGGGCGGGTGAGCAGTTCTTC. Translating gives CASSLEDRAGEQFF.

The chain uses TRBV19 and TRBJ1-1, with TRBD1 matching 8 bases. From germline, CDR1 is LNHDA and CDR2 SQIVND (reference sequence). V was clipped by 6 bases and J by 4 bases; unmatched bases: 1. The CDR3 spans 12 residues. CDR3 DNA: TGTGCCAGTAGGGACAGGGCCACTGAAGCTTTCTTT. Its translation is CASRDRATEAFF.

This clone occurred once. V is TRBV11-2 and J is TRBJ2-1, with 9 bases lining up with TRBD2. Germline-derived CDR1 and CDR2 are SGHAT and FQNNGV. V lost 7 bases and J lost 0; bases outside the gene matches: 4. CDR3 size: 15 residues. The CDR3 sequence is CASIRSGSSYNEQFF. The CDR3 bases are TGTGCCAGCATCCGTAGCGGGAGCTCCTACAATGAGCAGTTCTTC.

This clone was detected only a few times. V is TRBV7-2 and J is TRBJ1-1; D unclear. V was shortened by 5 bases and J by 4 bases, with 14 bases between the two germline ends. The CDR3 covers 14 residues. Germline V lookup: CDR1 SGHTA, CDR2 FQGNSA. The CDR3 spells CASSLWTRGTEAFF. For the CDR3, the DNA is TGTGCCAGCAGCCTATGGACCCGTGGCACTGAAGCTTTCTTT.

V is TRBV19 and J is TRBJ1-5; the D gene is possibly TRBD1 (5 bases). Germline V gene sequence: CDR1 LNHDA, CDR2 SQIVND (reference sequence). This CDR3 is 15 amino acids long. Trimming shortened V by 7 bases and J by 2 bases, and 15 bases separated the two germline ends. Here the CDR3 reads CASKVRETGNQPQHF. For the CDR3, the DNA is TGTGCCAGTAAGGTCAGGGAAACGGGCAATCAGCCCCAGCATTTT.

V gene TRBV19 combines with J gene TRBJ2-7; D is uncertain. Germline CDR1 and CDR2: LNHDA and SQIVND (reference sequence). CDR3 length: 16 residues. The V gene lost 1 base and the J gene lost 7 bases, with 20 bases spanning the gap. The CDR3 nucleotides read TGTGCCAGTAGTATAGGCGGCCGTGCATCCTACGATGAGCAGTACTTC. Translating gives CASSIGGRASYDEQYF.

This clone was counted a single time. This CDR3 reads CASSERWRTEQFF. The CDR3 DNA is TGTGCCAGCAGTGAACGATGGCGCACTGAGCAGTTCTTC. J is TRBJ2-1 and V is TRBV6-1; D is undetermined. The CDR3 loop spans 13 amino acids. Germline V gene lookup returns CDR1 MNHNS and CDR2 SASEGT. With 2 bases removed from V and 9 bases from J, the gap between germline ends came to 11 bases.

As to this clone: Other nucleotide sequences in the sample specify the same CDR3. V gene TRBV7-8 combines with J gene TRBJ1-5; D unclear. CDR1 is SGHVS and CDR2 is FQNEAQ in the germline V gene. CDR3 length equals 15 residues. Deletions cut 0 bases from V and 2 bases from J, with 8 bases between. The CDR3 DNA follows: TGTGCCAGCAGCTTAGCGCGTGTGGGCAATCAGCCCCAGCATTTT. It encodes CASSLARVGNQPQHF.

The chain joins TRBV15 to TRBJ2-1; D remains ambiguous. The CDR3 runs to 14 residues. V was cut by 5 bases and J by 7 bases, with 15 bases left in between. Germline V gives CDR1 LNHNV, CDR2 YYDKDF (reference sequence). The CDR3 is CATSRMFSSNEQFF. Written as DNA, the CDR3 is TGTGCCACCAGCCGGATGTTTTCCTCGAATGAGCAGTTCTTC. Using reference TRBV15 and TRBJ2-1 for the parts outside the CDR3, the full variable domain is DAMVIQNPRYQVTQFGKPVTLSCSQTLNHNVMYWYQQKSSQAPKLLFHYYDKDFNNEADTPDNFQSRRPNTSFCFLDIRSPGLGDTAMYLCATSRMFSSNEQFFGPGTRLTVL.

This rearrangement joins TRBV27 to TRBJ1-1, with a tentative D call TRBD1 (5 bases). The CDR3 covers 16 residues. With 6 bases removed from V and 4 bases from J, the gap between germline ends came to 21 bases. Germline-derived CDR1 and CDR2 are MNHEY and SMNVEV (reference sequence). This CDR3 is CASRSVGALSGTEAFF. In DNA, the CDR3 is TGTGCCAGCAGATCCGTAGGGGCCCTCTCAGGCACTGAAGCTTTCTTT.

The chain employs TRBV18 and TRBJ2-3, with TRBD2 matching 8 bases. The V segment lost 1 base and the J segment 0 bases; nucleotides outside the gene matches: 9. Germline V gene data show CDR1 as KGHSH and CDR2 as LQKENI. CDR3 length: 18 amino acids. The CDR3 sequence: CASSPLASGPESTDTQYF. The CDR3 nucleotides read TGTGCCAGCTCACCACTGGCTAGCGGGCCGGAAAGCACAGATACGCAGTATTTT.

This clone appeared many times. The V gene is TRBV30, the J gene TRBJ1-5; 8 bases line up with TRBD1. V trimming: 0 bases; J trimming: 10 bases; junction bases outside the gene matches: 8. The germline V gene encodes CDR1 GTSNPN and CDR2 SVGIG (reference sequence). The CDR3 has 14 residues. In DNA, the CDR3 is TGTGCCTGGAGTGTAAGGCAGGGGGCCGACCCCCAGCATTTT. As protein: CAWSVRQGADPQHF.

This clone was seen only a few times. V is TRBV5-6 and J is TRBJ2-1; no definite D call. The CDR3 length is 15 residues. Germline CDR1 is SGHDT and CDR2 is YYEEEE. V lost 2 bases and J lost 3, with 12 bases in between. CDR3 region: CASSFARSGYNEQFF. CDR3 bases: TGTGCCAGCAGCTTTGCGAGGTCGGGCTACAATGAGCAGTTCTTC. Drawing the rest from reference TRBV5-6 and TRBJ2-1, the complete variable domain is DAGVTQSPTHLIKTRGQQVTLRCSPKSGHDTVSWYQQALGQGPQFIFQYYEEEERQRGNFPDRFSGHQFPNYSSELNVNALLLGDSALYLCASSFARSGYNEQFFGPGTRLTVL.

The chain uses TRBV9 and TRBJ2-5, with a tentative D call TRBD1 (6 bases). V gave up 4 bases and J gave up 2 bases, with 15 bases separating them. CDR3 length: 15 amino acids. CDR1 and CDR2 (germline): SGDLS, YYNGEE. CDR3 DNA sequence: TGTGCCAGCAGCCAATGGCGGCAGGGGCAAGAGACCCAGTACTTC. Amino acid sequence: CASSQWRQGQETQYF.

The J gene is TRBJ2-4, the V gene TRBV10-1; D gene uncertain. Germline lookup yields CDR1 WNHNN and CDR2 SYGVQD (reference sequence). The V end was cut by 0 bases, the J end by 0 bases, with 6 bases between. CDR3 size: 15 residues. The CDR3 loop reads CASSESNSAKNIQYF. As DNA, the CDR3 is TGCGCCAGCAGTGAGTCGAATTCAGCCAAAAACATTCAGTACTTC.

This clone has ten or more counts. The chain combines TRBV30 with TRBJ1-3; D gene uncertain. CDR3 length: 13 residues. CDR1 and CDR2 from the germline V gene are GTSNPN and SVGIG (reference sequence). The V gene lost 5 bases and the J gene lost 1 base, with 9 bases spanning the gap. This CDR3 is CAWGVSSGNTIYF. CDR3 bases: TGTGCCTGGGGAGTCAGTTCTGGAAACACCATATATTTT.

The chain employs TRBV7-6 and TRBJ1-1; no definite D call. Germline V gene lookup returns CDR1 SGHVS and CDR2 FNYEAQ. V was clipped by 2 bases and J by 4 bases, with 17 bases between them. The CDR3 contains 16 residues. The CDR3: CASSLYGTEVATEAFF. In nucleotides, the CDR3 is TGTGCCAGCAGCTTATACGGCACAGAGGTCGCCACTGAAGCTTTCTTT.

V gene TRBV6-5 combines with J gene TRBJ1-1, with 9 nucleotides matching TRBD1. The junction had 6 bases not matched to a gene; V was cut back by 6 bases and J by 4 bases. Germline CDR1 reads MNHEY; CDR2 reads SVGAGI. The CDR3 spans 14 residues. In nucleotides, the CDR3 is TGTGCCAGCAGCCGTGGACAGGGGATCACTGAAGCTTTCTTT. This sequence encodes CASSRGQGITEAFF.

The chain combines TRBV19 with TRBJ1-5; unclear D gene. With 7 bases removed from V and 1 base from J, the gap between germline ends came to 11 bases. Per germline, CDR1 LNHDA and CDR2 SQIVND (reference sequence). This CDR3 has 14 amino acids. The CDR3 is CASTRRSSNQPQHF. The CDR3 DNA reads TGTGCCAGTACTCGCAGGTCGAGCAATCAGCCCCAGCATTTT.

The V and J genes are TRBV6-1 and TRBJ2-7, with D tentatively TRBD1 (5 bases). Germline CDR1 reads MNHNS; CDR2 reads SASEGT. The CDR3 covers 13 residues. V was cut by 6 bases and J by 3 bases, with 12 bases left in between. The CDR3 region is CASRAGRDYEQYF. The CDR3 region has the DNA TGTGCCAGCAGAGCAGGCAGGGACTACGAGCAGTACTTC.

V and J are TRBV5-4 and TRBJ2-7; TRBD2 might be the D (6 bases). Deletions cut 2 bases from V and 3 bases from J, with 12 bases between. In germline, CDR1 is SGHNT, CDR2 YYREEE (reference sequence). This CDR3 is built from 14 residues. The CDR3 region has the DNA TGTGCCAGCAGCTTCGGCGGGAATATCTACGAGCAGTACTTC. It is translated as CASSFGGNIYEQYF.

This sequence joins TRBV28 and TRBJ1-2, with 9 bases lining up with TRBD1. The CDR3 runs 16 residues. The V segment lost 6 bases and the J segment 1 base; nucleotides outside the gene matches: 9. The germline V gene encodes CDR1 MDHEN and CDR2 SYDVKM. CDR3 in DNA: TGTGCCAGCAGCTCCGGGACAGGGCGGGTTAACTATGGCTACACCTTC. Translated: CASSSGTGRVNYGYTF.

The V gene is TRBV18, the J gene TRBJ2-3; 10 positions agree with TRBD2. Germline-derived CDR1 and CDR2 are KGHSH and LQKENI. The CDR3 sequence is 16 residues long. Trimming at V came to 3 bases and at J to 3 bases, leaving 6 bases not matched to a gene. The CDR3 nucleotides read TGTGCCAGCTCACCCCTTCCTAGCGGGAGAACAGATACGCAGTATTTT. Its protein product is CASSPLPSGRTDTQYF.